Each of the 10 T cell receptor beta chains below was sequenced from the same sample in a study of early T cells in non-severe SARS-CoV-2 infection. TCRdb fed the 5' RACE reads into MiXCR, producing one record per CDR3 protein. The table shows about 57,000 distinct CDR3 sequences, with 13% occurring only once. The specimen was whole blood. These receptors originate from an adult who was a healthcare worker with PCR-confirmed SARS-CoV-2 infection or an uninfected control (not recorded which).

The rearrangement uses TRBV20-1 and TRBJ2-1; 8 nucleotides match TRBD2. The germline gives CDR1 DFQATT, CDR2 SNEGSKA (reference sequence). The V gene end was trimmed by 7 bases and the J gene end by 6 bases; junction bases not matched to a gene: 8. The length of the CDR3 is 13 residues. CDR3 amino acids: CSVRAGASNEQFF. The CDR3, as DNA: TGCAGTGTACGAGCGGGGGCTTCCAATGAGCAGTTCTTC.

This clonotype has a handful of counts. The CDR3 loop is CASSLRIGRGVNTEAFF. CDR3 in DNA: TGTGCCAGCAGCTTGCGTATAGGCAGGGGAGTGAACACTGAAGCTTTCTTT. V is TRBV5-4 and J is TRBJ1-1; possibly TRBD1 for D (6 bases). There are 17 residues in the CDR3. CDR1 SGHNT and CDR2 YYREEE come from the germline V gene (reference sequence). The V end lost 1 base, the J end lost 0 bases, and 16 bases lay between the germline ends.

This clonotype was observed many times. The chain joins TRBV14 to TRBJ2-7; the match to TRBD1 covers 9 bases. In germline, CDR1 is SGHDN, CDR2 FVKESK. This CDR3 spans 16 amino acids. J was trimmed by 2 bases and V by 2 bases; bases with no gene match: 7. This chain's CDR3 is CASSQNPGQGTYEQYF. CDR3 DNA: TGTGCCAGCAGCCAAAATCCGGGACAGGGAACCTACGAGCAGTACTTC. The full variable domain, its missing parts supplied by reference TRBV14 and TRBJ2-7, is EAGVTQFPSHSVIEKGQTVTLRCDPISGHDNLYWYRRVMGKEIKFLLHFVKESKQDESGMPNNRFLAERTGGTYSTLKVQPAELEDSGVYFCASSQNPGQGTYEQYFGPGTRLTVT.

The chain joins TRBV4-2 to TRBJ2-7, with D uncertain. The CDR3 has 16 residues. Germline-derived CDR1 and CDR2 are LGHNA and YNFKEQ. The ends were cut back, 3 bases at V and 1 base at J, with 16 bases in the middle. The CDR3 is CASSQGFTYDSYEQYF. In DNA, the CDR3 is TGTGCCAGCAGCCAGGGGTTCACGTACGATTCCTACGAGCAGTACTTC.

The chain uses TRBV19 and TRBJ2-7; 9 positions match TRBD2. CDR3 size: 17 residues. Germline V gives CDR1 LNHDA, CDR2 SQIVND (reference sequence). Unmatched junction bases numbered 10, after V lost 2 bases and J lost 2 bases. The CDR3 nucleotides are TGTGCCAGTAGTATAACGGAGTCTGGACTAGCGCCCTACGAGCAGTACTTC. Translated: CASSITESGLAPYEQYF. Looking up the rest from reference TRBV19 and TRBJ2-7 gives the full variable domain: DGGITQSPKYLFRKEGQNVTLSCEQNLNHDAMYWYRQDPGQGLRLIYYSQIVNDFQKGDIAEGYSVSREKKESFPLTVTSAQKNPTAFYLCASSITESGLAPYEQYFGPGTRLTVT.

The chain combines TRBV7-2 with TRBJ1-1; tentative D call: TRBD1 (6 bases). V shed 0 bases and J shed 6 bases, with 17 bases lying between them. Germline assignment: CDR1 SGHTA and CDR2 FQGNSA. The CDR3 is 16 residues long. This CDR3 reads CASSLAIWGAQAEAFF. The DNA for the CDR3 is TGTGCCAGCAGCTTAGCGATTTGGGGGGCGCAGGCTGAAGCTTTCTTT.

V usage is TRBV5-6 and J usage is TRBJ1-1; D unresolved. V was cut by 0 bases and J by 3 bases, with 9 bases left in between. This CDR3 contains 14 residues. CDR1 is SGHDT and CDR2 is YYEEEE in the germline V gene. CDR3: CASSLGVWDTEAFF. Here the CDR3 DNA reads TGTGCCAGCAGCTTGGGGGTATGGGACACTGAAGCTTTCTTT. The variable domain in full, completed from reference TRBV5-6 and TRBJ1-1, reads DAGVTQSPTHLIKTRGQQVTLRCSPKSGHDTVSWYQQALGQGPQFIFQYYEEEERQRGNFPDRFSGHQFPNYSSELNVNALLLGDSALYLCASSLGVWDTEAFFGQGTRLTVV.

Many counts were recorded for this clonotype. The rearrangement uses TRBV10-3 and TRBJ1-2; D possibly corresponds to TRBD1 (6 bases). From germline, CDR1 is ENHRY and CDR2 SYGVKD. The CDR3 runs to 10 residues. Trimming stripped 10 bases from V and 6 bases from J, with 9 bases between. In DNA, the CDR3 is TGTGCCACCGGACAGAATGGCTACACCTTC. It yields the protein CATGQNGYTF.

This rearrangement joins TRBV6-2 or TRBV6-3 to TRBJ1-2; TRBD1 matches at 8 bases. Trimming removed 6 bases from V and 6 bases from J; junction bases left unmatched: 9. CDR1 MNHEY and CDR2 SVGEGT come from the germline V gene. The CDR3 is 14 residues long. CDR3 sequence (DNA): TGTGCCAGCAGAATTCTCCGGGACAGGCATGGCTACACCTTC. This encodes CASRILRDRHGYTF.

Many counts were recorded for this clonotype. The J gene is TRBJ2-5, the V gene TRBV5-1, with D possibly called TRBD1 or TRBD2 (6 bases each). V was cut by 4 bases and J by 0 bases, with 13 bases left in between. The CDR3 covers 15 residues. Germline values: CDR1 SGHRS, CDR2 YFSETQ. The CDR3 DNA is TGCGCCAGCAGCGCGGGGCAGGGGTACCAAGAGACCCAGTACTTC. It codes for CASSAGQGYQETQYF.